These T cell receptor beta chains were read from a single sample in a study of T cell responses to AZD1222 COVID-19 vaccine. Sequenced by immunoSEQ multiplex PCR; TCRdb stores in-frame clones only, minus some. Of about 120,000 clones in the sample, around nine tenths are singletons; the top ten hold 1.5% to 2%. The sample was peripheral blood, taken 28 days after the second AZD1222 dose. Source of these receptors: an adult who received the AZD1222 COVID-19 vaccine. The conserved cysteine and the conserved F or W are not part of the CDR3 here. The order of the fields is J gene, V gene, CDR3 protein.

J gene: TRBJ2-3
V gene: TRBV2
CDR3 protein: ASSGLAGADTQY

J gene: TRBJ2-7
V gene: TRBV28
CDR3 protein: ASSLGSGRGPTYEQY

J gene: TRBJ2-1
V gene: TRBV11-2
CDR3 protein: ASSLSRNNEQF

J gene: TRBJ2-2
V gene: TRBV6-1
CDR3 protein: ASSEMGKGSGELF

J gene: TRBJ1-6
V gene: TRBV28
CDR3 protein: ASSLGGQGSPLH

J gene: TRBJ2-6
V gene: TRBV19
CDR3 protein: ASSLGLAGVAGANVLT

J gene: TRBJ1-4
V gene: TRBV30
CDR3 protein: AWSVGAGVGEKLF

J gene: TRBJ1-6
V gene: TRBV11-2
CDR3 protein: ASSGRAGSRSPLH

J gene: TRBJ2-2
V gene: TRBV27
CDR3 protein: ASSLASATSNTGELF

J gene: TRBJ2-1
V gene: TRBV6-6
CDR3 protein: ASIGTSGDNEQF

J gene: TRBJ1-2
V gene: TRBV7-8
CDR3 protein: ASSFGSNYGYT

J gene: TRBJ1-2
V gene: TRBV4-1
CDR3 protein: ASSQLPTGKYGYT

J gene: TRBJ1-1
V gene: TRBV7-9
CDR3 protein: ASSARQSVEAF